The 29 T cell receptor beta chains given below trace back to one sample, sequenced in a study of blood T cell repertoires in COVID-19. Sequenced by immunoSEQ multiplex PCR; TCRdb stores in-frame clones only, minus some. Of about 150,000 clones in the sample, 75% to 90% are singletons; the top ten hold about 2%. Sequenced: peripheral blood. All receptors derive from a man aged 70-80 years with acute or convalescent COVID-19.

The J gene is TRBJ1-2, the V gene TRBV19; D is unresolved. Trimming left V 6 bases short and J 4 bases short, with 15 bases between. The CDR3 runs 14 residues. Germline lookup yields CDR1 LNHDA and CDR2 SQIVND (reference sequence). The CDR3 sequence: CASRFFASGYGYTF. CDR3 coding DNA: TGTGCCAGTAGGTTTTTCGCGTCGGGCTATGGCTACACCTTC.

The chain combines TRBV18 with TRBJ1-2; possible D gene TRBD1, 5 bases. This CDR3 region has 14 residues. V was clipped by 2 bases and J by 0 bases, with 7 bases between them. Germline V lookup: CDR1 KGHSH, CDR2 LQKENI. The CDR3, as DNA: TGTGCCAGCTCACCATCACAGGCTAACTATGGCTACACCTTC. This translates into CASSPSQANYGYTF.

The gene calls are TRBV9 and TRBJ2-7; D may be TRBD1 (6 bases). V lost 0 bases and J lost 6, with 13 bases in between. The germline gives CDR1 SGDLS, CDR2 YYNGEE. CDR3 length: 14 amino acids. Here the CDR3 reads CASSVDEQGFEQYF. CDR3 bases: TGTGCCAGCAGCGTAGATGAACAGGGATTCGAGCAGTACTTC.

The chain links TRBV5-5 to TRBJ2-1, with 8 positions matching TRBD1. The CDR3 runs to 15 residues. Trimming removed 4 bases from V and 1 base from J; junction bases left unmatched: 4. Germline lookup yields CDR1 SGHKS and CDR2 YYEKEE (reference sequence). CDR3 amino acids: CASSLTGGSYNEQFF. The CDR3 DNA reads TGTGCCAGCAGCCTTACAGGGGGGTCCTACAATGAGCAGTTCTTC.

This clone was recorded once. V and J are TRBV19 and TRBJ1-1; TRBD1 matches 8 bases. The CDR3 sequence is 14 residues long. J lost 1 base, V lost 5 bases, and 3 bases had no gene match. Germline V lookup: CDR1 LNHDA, CDR2 SQIVND (reference sequence). The CDR3 DNA reads TGTGCCAGTAGTCCCGACAGGGGGAACACTGAAGCTTTCTTT. This codes for CASSPDRGNTEAFF.

The chain carries TRBV27 and TRBJ2-4; 11 bases align to TRBD2. This CDR3 contains 18 residues. Germline CDR1 MNHEY, CDR2 SMNVEV (reference sequence). V gave up 2 bases and J gave up 0 bases; unmatched junction bases: 6. CDR3: CASSLLAGGILAKNIQYF. CDR3 coding DNA: TGTGCCAGCAGTTTACTAGCGGGGGGAATCCTAGCCAAAAACATTCAGTACTTC.

The genes are TRBV15 and TRBJ2-3, with TRBD2 identical over 7 bases. This CDR3 comprises 18 residues. Trimming removed 3 bases from V and 4 bases from J; junction bases left unmatched: 16. From germline, CDR1 is LNHNV and CDR2 YYDKDF (reference sequence). As DNA, the CDR3 is TGTGCCACCAGCAGGCCCGGAGCTAGCGGCCCAGAGGCAGATACGCAGTATTTT. As protein: CATSRPGASGPEADTQYF. Full variable domain (missing parts from reference TRBV15 and TRBJ2-3): DAMVIQNPRYQVTQFGKPVTLSCSQTLNHNVMYWYQQKSSQAPKLLFHYYDKDFNNEADTPDNFQSRRPNTSFCFLDIRSPGLGDTAMYLCATSRPGASGPEADTQYFGPGTRLTVL.

V and J are TRBV19 and TRBJ2-7, with TRBD1 matching 8 bases. Germline loops: CDR1 LNHDA, CDR2 SQIVND (reference sequence). This CDR3 region has 14 residues. Trimming removed 5 bases from V and 5 bases from J; junction bases left unmatched: 8. DNA of the CDR3: TGTGCCAGTAGTGCCCGGACAGGGAACGACGAGCAGTACTTC. This translates into CASSARTGNDEQYF.

This chain's CDR3 is CASSRGGTEAFF. CDR3 DNA: TGTGCCAGCAGCCGAGGGGGTACTGAAGCTTTCTTT. The chain uses TRBV7-2 and TRBJ1-1; D may be TRBD1 (6 bases). Germline lookup yields CDR1 SGHTA and CDR2 FQGNSA. The V gene lost 5 bases and the J gene lost 5 bases, with 9 bases spanning the gap. CDR3 length: 12 amino acids.

The gene calls are TRBV5-8 and TRBJ1-6; D gene unclear. This CDR3 spans 13 amino acids. CDR1 and CDR2 (germline): SGHTS, YDEGEE. The CDR3: CAGEGSNNSPLHF. CDR3 DNA: TGTGCTGGCGAGGGTAGCAATAATTCACCCCTCCACTTT.

The J gene is TRBJ1-2, the V gene TRBV6-5; no definite D call. This CDR3 has 16 residues. The germline V and J ends were trimmed by 4 bases and 3 bases, with 18 bases remaining between them. The germline gives CDR1 MNHEY, CDR2 SVGAGI. Here the CDR3 reads CASSSYPNRQDYGYTF. The CDR3 DNA reads TGTGCCAGCAGTTCCTACCCCAACCGACAAGACTATGGCTACACCTTC.

The rearrangement links TRBV3-1 (or the pseudogene TRBV3-2) to TRBJ2-1, with D perhaps matching TRBD2 (8 bases). CDR3 length equals 15 residues. V lost 4 bases, J lost 11 bases, and 21 bases lay in between. Germline lookup yields CDR1 LGHDT and CDR2 YNNKEL (reference sequence). DNA for the CDR3: TGTGCCAGCAGCCCCCAGGGGGTGGCGGGAGGTCAGCAGTTCTTC. Its translation is CASSPQGVAGGQQFF.

The chain carries TRBV4-1 and TRBJ1-6, with D possibly matching TRBD1 (6 bases). This CDR3 contains 17 residues. V lost 3 bases and J 10 bases, leaving 22 bases between the germline ends. Germline V gives CDR1 MGHRA, CDR2 YSYEKL. The CDR3 sequence: CASSQPSDRSDTSPLHF. CDR3 in DNA: TGCGCCAGCAGCCAGCCAAGCGACAGGTCCGATACGTCACCCCTCCACTTT.

The rearrangement links TRBV11-2 to TRBJ2-7, with 10 bases fitting TRBD1. CDR3 length: 16 residues. The J segment lost 6 bases and the V segment lost 6 bases, leaving 14 bases of the junction unmatched. The germline V gene has CDR1 SGHAT and CDR2 FQNNGV. CDR3 residues: CASSLLRGTGVGEQYF. In nucleotides, the CDR3 is TGTGCCAGCAGTTTACTCCGAGGGACAGGGGTAGGCGAGCAGTACTTC.

This clone was detected ten times or more. V and J are TRBV6-1 and TRBJ2-2, with D maybe TRBD2 (5 bases). The CDR3 sequence is 16 residues long. Deletions cut 3 bases from V and 6 bases from J, with 17 bases between. Germline loops: CDR1 MNHNS, CDR2 SASEGT. The CDR3 region has the DNA TGTGCCAGCAGTGATTCTTATACGGGGTACCCCGGGGAGCTGTTTTTT. Protein sequence: CASSDSYTGYPGELFF.

The chain recombines TRBV7-2 with TRBJ1-2; no definite D call. The CDR3 loop spans 16 amino acids. With 5 bases removed from V and 0 bases from J, the gap between germline ends came to 16 bases. CDR1 and CDR2 (germline): SGHTA, FQGNSA. The CDR3 sequence: CASSPLPGLANYGYTF. The CDR3 DNA sequence: TGTGCCAGCAGCCCCCTGCCTGGACTAGCTAACTATGGCTACACCTTC.

V and J are TRBV28 and TRBJ1-5, with 9 bases lining up with TRBD1. Germline loops: CDR1 MDHEN, CDR2 SYDVKM. J lost 2 bases, V lost 5 bases, and 10 bases had no gene match. The CDR3 spans 17 residues. The CDR3 sequence: CASSPPEQGAGNQPQHF. The CDR3 DNA reads as TGTGCCAGCAGTCCACCTGAACAGGGGGCGGGCAATCAGCCCCAGCATTTT.

This chain links TRBV7-9 with TRBJ2-5, with D possibly matching TRBD2 (7 bases). Deletions cut 7 bases from V and 1 base from J, with 13 bases between. The CDR3 loop spans 14 amino acids. Germline V CDR1 and CDR2: SEHNR, FQNEAQ (reference sequence). The CDR3 loop reads CASNGGGVQETQYF. CDR3 DNA sequence: TGTGCCAGCAACGGAGGGGGGGTCCAAGAGACCCAGTACTTC.

The chain has TRBV19 and TRBJ1-1, with D perhaps matching TRBD1 (6 bases). The CDR3 totals 13 residues. Germline CDR1 is LNHDA and CDR2 is SQIVND (reference sequence). Trimming took 6 bases from V and 4 from J, leaving 12 bases between them. Written as DNA, the CDR3 is TGTGCCAGTAGGCGGGGAGGGGGCACTGAAGCTTTCTTT. Residues: CASRRGGGTEAFF.

The chain employs TRBV18 and TRBJ2-1; TRBD2 agrees at 8 bases. The CDR3 is made up of 14 amino acids. Germline CDR1 is KGHSH and CDR2 is LQKENI. The J segment lost 8 bases and the V segment lost 4 bases, leaving 7 bases of the junction unmatched. The CDR3 region has the DNA TGTGCCAGCTCACTAGCGGGGAACTGGGATGAGCAGTTCTTC. This sequence encodes CASSLAGNWDEQFF.

The gene calls are TRBV11-3 and TRBJ2-1, with TRBD2 matching over 11 bases. The CDR3 is 16 residues long. Germline V gives CDR1 SGHNT, CDR2 YENEEA. Unmatched junction bases numbered 2, after V lost 0 bases and J lost 4 bases. CDR3 sequence (DNA): TGTGCCAGCAGCTTAGACGGGACTAGCGGATACAATGAGCAGTTCTTC. It codes for CASSLDGTSGYNEQFF.

This rearrangement joins TRBV19 to TRBJ2-2; the D gene is possibly TRBD1 (5 bases). V shed 5 bases and J shed 6 bases, with 10 bases lying between them. Germline lookup yields CDR1 LNHDA and CDR2 SQIVND (reference sequence). The CDR3 is 13 residues long. CDR3 nucleotide sequence: TGTGCCAGTAGTTTAACAGGTGCCGGGGAGCTGTTTTTT. Encoded protein: CASSLTGAGELFF. Looking up the rest from reference TRBV19 and TRBJ2-2 gives the full variable domain: DGGITQSPKYLFRKEGQNVTLSCEQNLNHDAMYWYRQDPGQGLRLIYYSQIVNDFQKGDIAEGYSVSREKKESFPLTVTSAQKNPTAFYLCASSLTGAGELFFGEGSRLTVL.

The chain employs TRBV6-5 and TRBJ2-3; weak D call: TRBD1 (5 bases). Trimming removed 0 bases at V and 6 bases at J, with 13 bases between. Germline V gene data show CDR1 as MNHEY and CDR2 as SVGAGI. CDR3 size: 15 residues. CDR3 sequence (DNA): TGTGCCAGCAGTTACTCGTTTAGGGGATGGGATACGCAGTATTTT. Residues: CASSYSFRGWDTQYF.

V is TRBV7-3 and J is TRBJ2-1; 7 positions agree with TRBD2. The junction had 9 bases not matched to a gene; V was cut back by 3 bases and J by 7 bases. CDR3 length: 15 residues. Germline-derived CDR1 and CDR2 are SGHTA and FQGTGA. Here the CDR3 DNA reads TGTGCCAGCAGCTTCAACGGGGGGAACCCAAATGAGCAGTTCTTC. Its protein product is CASSFNGGNPNEQFF.

The chain has TRBV5-4 and TRBJ1-6; the D is unclear. Trimming shortened V by 5 bases and J by 7 bases, and 7 bases separated the two germline ends. The length of the CDR3 is 12 residues. Germline CDR1 and CDR2: SGHNT and YYREEE (reference sequence). CDR3 amino acids: CASRVENSPLHF. The CDR3 DNA reads as TGTGCCAGCAGAGTGGAGAATTCACCCCTCCACTTT.

The chain employs TRBV2 and TRBJ1-6; TRBD1 aligns across 7 bases. The CDR3 length is 16 residues. J lost 5 bases, V lost 2 bases, and 6 bases had no gene match. Germline values: CDR1 SNHLY, CDR2 FYNNEI. In nucleotides, the CDR3 is TGTGCCAGCAGTGAATACCGACAGGGAGATAATTCACCCCTCCACTTT. Translating gives CASSEYRQGDNSPLHF.

The chain carries TRBV3-1 (or the pseudogene TRBV3-2) and TRBJ1-1; no clear D. Germline V gene data show CDR1 as LGHDT and CDR2 as YNNKEL (reference sequence). The length of the CDR3 is 13 residues. V shed 1 base and J shed 5 bases, with 8 bases lying between them. CDR3 sequence (DNA): TGTGCCAGCAGCCAAGGTGGGCTTACTGAAGCTTTCTTT. This translates into CASSQGGLTEAFF.

The J gene is TRBJ2-1, the V gene TRBV5-5; TRBD2 agrees at 7 bases. Per germline, CDR1 SGHKS and CDR2 YYEKEE (reference sequence). This CDR3 has 14 residues. The trim removed 1 base at V and 4 bases at J, leaving 2 bases unmatched. CDR3 region: CASSLRGEYNEQFF. CDR3 sequence (DNA): TGTGCCAGCAGCTTGCGGGGGGAGTACAATGAGCAGTTCTTC.

This chain links TRBV6-6 with TRBJ1-2; D might be TRBD1 (5 bases). CDR1 is MNHNY and CDR2 is SVGAGI in the germline V gene (reference sequence). Between the trimmed V and J ends, which lost 6 bases and 4 bases, there was a span of 12 bases. This CDR3 contains 13 residues. The CDR3 region is CASRTDRTYGYTF. The DNA of the CDR3 is TGTGCCAGCAGAACAGACAGAACCTATGGCTACACCTTC.